Listed below are T cell receptor beta chains from one sample, sequenced in a study of blood T cell repertoires in COVID-19. Profiling relied on immunoSEQ multiplex PCR, and the TCRdb table lists in-frame clones only, not all of them. The sample contains about 300,000 clones, just under 90% of which appear only once. Source material: peripheral blood. These receptor sequences come from a woman in her 30s with COVID-19, enrolled during active disease. Each CDR3 is given with its conserved first and last residue. The D gene is left open where the match is weak. Only some rows state a clone size, as once, few, many or a class for expanded clones.

size | D | J | V | CDR3 | DNA
- | TRBD2 | TRBJ2-1 | TRBV28 | CAVDSGGTRNEQFF | TGTGCCGTCGATAGCGGGGGGACGAGAAATGAGCAGTTCTTC
- | - | TRBJ2-5 | TRBV15 | CATSRDGGPGEETQYF | TGTGCCACCAGCAGAGATGGGGGACCGGGGGAAGAGACCCAGTACTTC
- | - | TRBJ1-2 | TRBV4-1 | CASSPRIRSRGYTF | TGCGCCAGCAGCCCAAGAATTAGGAGCCGGGGCTACACCTTC
once | - | TRBJ1-5 | TRBV27 | CASSMKGHPQHF | TGTGCCAGCAGCATGAAGGGGCATCCCCAGCATTTT
- | - | TRBJ1-5 | TRBV2 | CASSEESGNQPQHF | TGTGCCAGCAGTGAGGAGTCGGGGAATCAGCCCCAGCATTTT
- | TRBD2 | TRBJ2-1 | TRBV5-6 | CASSPSGTSGYNEQFF | TGTGCCAGCAGCCCCTCCGGGACTAGCGGATACAATGAGCAGTTCTTC
- | - | TRBJ1-1 | TRBV6-2/TRBV6-3 | CASSFMNTEAFF | TGTGCCAGCAGTTTTATGAACACTGAAGCTTTCTTT
- | TRBD1 | TRBJ1-3 | TRBV5-1 | CASSQTGGHSGNTIYF | TGCGCCAGCAGCCAGACAGGGGGCCACTCTGGAAACACCATATATTTT
- | TRBD1 | TRBJ1-2 | TRBV10-2 | CASSGGGAGGYTF | TGCGCCAGCAGTGGAGGGGGCGCAGGTGGCTACACCTTC
- | - | TRBJ2-3 | TRBV24-1 | CATGTPTDTQYF | TGTGCCACCGGGACACCCACAGATACGCAGTATTTT
once | TRBD1 | TRBJ1-4 | TRBV19 | CASSPPGQGYEKLFF | TGTGCCAGTAGTCCTCCGGGACAGGGATATGAAAAACTGTTTTTT
once | - | TRBJ1-1 | TRBV7-9 | CATNPVATEAFF | TGTGCCACCAACCCGGTAGCGACTGAAGCTTTCTTT
- | - | TRBJ2-5 | TRBV14 | CASSQDAAGQETQYF | TGTGCCAGCAGCCAAGACGCGGCGGGGCAAGAGACCCAGTACTTC
- | - | TRBJ1-1 | TRBV7-9 | CASSLDSEAFF | TGTGCCAGCAGCTTAGACTCTGAAGCTTTCTTT
- | - | TRBJ2-5 | TRBV12-5 | CASGPPGRGQETQYF | TGTGCTAGTGGTCCCCCCGGGCGGGGCCAAGAGACCCAGTACTTC
- | TRBD1 | TRBJ1-2 | TRBV24-1 | CATSDARQGAGYGYTF | TGTGCCACCAGTGACGCACGACAGGGGGCTGGCTATGGCTACACCTTC
few | TRBD1 | TRBJ1-3 | TRBV19 | CASTTGATGNTIYF | TGTGCCAGTACCACAGGGGCTACTGGAAACACCATATATTTT
few | - | TRBJ1-1 | TRBV7-2 | CASSVNRVTEAFF | TGTGCCAGCAGCGTAAACAGGGTCACTGAAGCTTTCTTT
- | - | TRBJ1-3 | TRBV23-1 | CASSPYYAPTVNSSSGNTIYF | TGCGCCAGCAGTCCATATTATGCCCCGACAGTTAATTCTTCCTCTGGAAACACCATATATTTT
- | - | TRBJ2-7 | TRBV7-3 | CASSLGSNHEQYF | TGTGCCAGCAGCCTGGGGAGTAACCACGAGCAGTACTTC
once | TRBD2 | TRBJ2-2 | TRBV5-1 | CASRTGTSITGELFF | TGCGCCAGCAGGACCGGGACTAGCATAACCGGGGAGCTGTTTTTT
- | - | TRBJ2-5 | TRBV4-1 | CASSQESRREETQYF | TGCGCCAGCAGCCAAGAGTCCAGGAGGGAAGAGACCCAGTACTTC
- | TRBD1 | TRBJ1-1 | TRBV5-1 | CASSRESGQISTEAFF | TGCGCCAGCAGCCGGGAATCGGGACAGATTTCCACTGAAGCTTTCTTT
- | - | TRBJ1-6 | TRBV5-4 | CASSFGTSSSYNSPLHF | TGTGCCAGCAGCTTCGGGACTTCTAGCTCCTATAATTCACCCCTCCACTTT
- | - | TRBJ1-2 | TRBV6-1 | CASSEDKGRWYGYTF | TGTGCCAGCAGTGAGGACAAGGGGCGGTGGTATGGCTACACCTTC
- | - | TRBJ2-1 | TRBV5-1 | CASSLGAGLNEQFF | TGCGCCAGCAGCTTGGGGGCCGGCCTCAATGAGCAGTTCTTC